Each of the 8 T cell receptor delta chains below was sequenced from the same sample in a study of Vδ1+ human thymocytes. Study-level findings and limits: Thymic TRG and TRD repertoires appeared highly polyclonal, with Gaussian CDR3 length distributions.

The antigens of these receptors remain unknown. Sequences come from RNA converted to cDNA by reverse transcription. Pooled V-gene forward primers with one constant-region reverse primer generated the CDR3 amplicons by multiplex PCR. TCRdb reprocessed the multiplex PCR reads using CATT. The sample has fewer than 90,000 delta-chain clones; around 34% are singletons. The sample taken for sequencing was Vdelta1+ gamma-delta thymocytes from the thymus. Subset noted: FACS-sorted CD3+ TCRalphabeta- TCRVdelta1+ TCRVdelta2- thymocytes. The receptors were gathered from a boy younger than two who had congenital heart surgery.

This clone was counted between two and nine times. This chain connects TRDV1 to TRDJ1; no clear D gene. V lost 1 base to trimming and J lost 0 bases, with 15 bases between them. In germline, CDR1 is TSWWSYY, CDR2 QGS. This CDR3 comprises 17 residues. DNA of the CDR3: TGTGCTCTTGGGGAACAAGTGCGGTCGGCCTACACCGATAAACTCATCTTT. It specifies CALGEQVRSAYTDKLIF.

Comments on this clone: A read error may account for a junction end that differs from germline. The chain is built from TRDV1 and TRDJ1; possible D gene TRDD2, 6 bases. CDR1 and CDR2 (germline): TSWWSYY, QGS. CDR3 size: 10 residues. The CDR3 DNA reads as TGTGCTCTTGGGGAATTCTTCCTCCACTTC. Protein: CALGEFFLHF.

The V gene is TRDV1, the J gene TRDJ1; D unclear. Trimming left V 0 bases short and J 0 bases short, with 17 bases between. The CDR3 contains 18 residues. Germline V gene data show CDR1 as TSWWSYY and CDR2 as QGS. CDR3 sequence: CALGELRPVGTYTDKLIF. CDR3 nucleotide sequence: TGTGCTCTTGGGGAACTACGACCAGTGGGAACTTACACCGATAAACTCATCTTT.

This clone showed up just a few times. J is TRDJ1 and V is TRDV2, with TRDD3 matching over 8 bases. Germline trimming cut 0 bases from V and 0 bases from J; bases unmatched to any gene: 11. Per germline, CDR1 GEAIGNYY and CDR2 EKD. The CDR3 extends over 18 amino acids. CDR3: CACDTYWGVQGDTDKLIF. The CDR3 nucleotides read TGTGCCTGTGACACCTACTGGGGGGTACAGGGGGACACCGATAAACTCATCTTT.

J is TRDJ1 and V is TRDV1; 12 bases match TRDD3. This CDR3 comprises 24 residues. CDR1 and CDR2 from the germline V gene are TSWWSYY and QGS. The trim removed 4 bases at V and 0 bases at J, leaving 27 bases unmatched. The CDR3 sequence: CALGGLSSWGIRLSLIRYTDKLIF. The CDR3 DNA reads TGTGCTCTTGGGGGACTCTCGAGCTGGGGGATACGCCTCTCCCTAATTCGGTACACCGATAAACTCATCTTT.

This clone was observed a handful of times. The chain carries TRDV1 and TRDJ1; possibly TRDD3 for D (6 bases). CDR3 length: 17 amino acids. Germline-derived CDR1 and CDR2 are TSWWSYY and QGS. Deletions cut 2 bases from V and 0 bases from J, with 16 bases between. The DNA of the CDR3 is TGTGCTCTTGGGGAAAAGGGGGGACCCGCGTACACCGATAAACTCATCTTT. It translates to CALGEKGGPAYTDKLIF.

This clone showed up just a few times. The chain is built from TRDV1 and TRDJ1, with TRDD2 matching over 9 bases. The CDR3 spans 17 residues. The germline V gene has CDR1 TSWWSYY and CDR2 QGS. V was pared by 1 base and J by 6 bases, with 12 bases of the junction left unmatched. As DNA, the CDR3 is TGTGCTCTTGGGGAACGGCCTTCCTACTGTAGAGGGAATAAACTCATCTTT. Translated, it gives CALGERPSYCRGNKLIF.

This chain uses TRDV1 with TRDJ1, with D perhaps being TRDD2 or TRDD3 (8 bases each). This CDR3 comprises 25 residues. Trimming pared 4 bases from V and 5 bases from J, leaving 47 bases between. The germline gives CDR1 TSWWSYY, CDR2 QGS. CDR3 sequence (DNA): TGTGCTCTTGGGGGAATCAGGCGCCTTCCTATCTTGCCCCTGGGGGACCCTAATCTTCCAGATAAACTCATCTTT. This gives the protein CALGGIRRLPILPLGDPNLPDKLIF.